The rows below give T cell receptor beta chains drawn from one sample of a study of OX40 agonist ivuxolimab in advanced cancers. Here immunoSEQ multiplex PCR was the method, and the copy in TCRdb shows in-frame clones only, minus some. The sample lists approximately 90,000 clones; roughly 88% were seen once. This sample comprised CD4+ or CD8+ T cells sorted from blood, obtained in a trial of the OX40 agonist ivuxolimab. All receptors derive from an adult with an advanced solid tumor such as melanoma, head and neck, liver or kidney cancer. Both conserved end residues are trimmed from each CDR3. The order of the fields is V gene, J gene, CDR3 protein.

TRBV5-1	TRBJ2-1	ASSLAASIDEQF
TRBV7-8	TRBJ1-1	ASSLVVSDTEAF
TRBV6-1	TRBJ2-2	ASTPVRGRTGELF
TRBV4-3	TRBJ1-2	ASSQELRGGYGYT
TRBV5-5	TRBJ1-4	ASSFLRTATNEKLF
TRBV21-1	TRBJ1-2	ASSEGRYGYT
TRBV7-2	TRBJ2-1	ASSLLAQTLGRF
TRBV10-3	TRBJ1-6	ATLRDDNSPLH
TRBV11-1	TRBJ2-7	ASSAGLAYEQY
TRBV27	TRBJ2-1	ASSLPDSYNEQF
TRBV18	TRBJ2-7	ASSLDRASYEQY
TRBV10-3	TRBJ2-3	AISEADTQY
TRBV12-5	TRBJ2-7	ASGLVIRQAGYEQY
TRBV6-1	TRBJ2-7	AARQGPHRDEQY
TRBV5-4	TRBJ2-1	ASSASLLGGAGEQF
TRBV7-6	TRBJ1-6	ASSQDGAVSPLH
TRBV5-4	TRBJ2-4	ASTSATLGGHAKNIQY
TRBV5-4	TRBJ1-6	ASLRGPSPLH
TRBV7-8	TRBJ1-6	ASSLEGDSSYNSPLH
TRBV19	TRBJ2-7	ASSPRDRAEQY
TRBV4-3	TRBJ2-2	ASSQDVSGELF
TRBV5-1	TRBJ1-4	ASSFRDLNEKLF
TRBV5-6	TRBJ1-3	ASLRAGDLSGNTIY
TRBV11-3	TRBJ2-1	ASSFSNTGTYNEQF
TRBV5-1	TRBJ2-3	ASSLFGQGGADTQY
TRBV7-9	TRBJ2-7	ASSLAVRGEQY
TRBV5-1	TRBJ1-4	ASSQGRAGKLF
TRBV11-3	TRBJ2-5	ASSSGTGVVTQY
TRBV7-9	TRBJ2-7	ASSLVSYEQY
TRBV12-2	TRBJ2-5	ASRLVKNLGQETQY
TRBV2	TRBJ2-3	ASRLAGGPPDTQY
TRBV18	TRBJ1-1	ASSPRDRGDTEAF
TRBV10-2	TRBJ1-5	ASSQQGEQPQH
TRBV19	TRBJ1-5	ASREGGGGQPQH